The present T cell receptor (beta chain) was sequenced within a study of cytomegalovirus exposure and HLA in healthy donors. 13 Jbeta primers and 60 Vbeta primers were used for the PCR. Only in-frame clones appear in the TCRdb table, and some are missing; sequencing was by immunoSEQ multiplex PCR. This sample has 140,000 or so clones; approximately 78% occur once, and the top ten carry more than 3.5%. Donors were nominally healthy when sampled, though unrecorded immune exposures were likely. Comments on this clone: The target antigen is unknown.

V lost 7 bases, J lost 5 bases, and 3 bases stayed unmatched. The CDR3 spans 13 residues. Germline CDR1 reads SQVTM; CDR2 reads ANQGSEA. The study's findings and limits: In a later analysis, parvovirus B19, influenza, CMV and Epstein-Barr virus appeared linked to several top co-occurrence clusters. Highly shared sequence variants in one cluster were likely a sequencing artifact.

Sequenced input: PBMCs. The rearrangement uses TRBV29-1 and TRBJ1-6; 9 bases map to TRBD1. This clonotype originated in a woman in her forties in good health and CMV-seropositive. DNA of the CDR3: TGCAGCGCGGGGGACAGGGATAATTCACCCCTCCACTTT. Protein sequence: CSAGDRDNSPLHF.